The 18 T cell receptor beta chains in this list originate from one sample, sequenced in a study of beta chain features in type 1 diabetes. Expressed TCRB transcripts were sequenced because the entire RNA isolate underwent reverse transcription. TCRdb keeps only in-frame clones here, not all; method: immunoSEQ multiplex PCR. Among a few hundred thousand clones, around 26% were seen once, and the ten largest hold roughly 4.1%. Specimen: central memory CD4+ T cells from blood. These receptors were obtained from a man aged 25 to 40 in good health.

This clone was detected many times. J is TRBJ2-3 and V is TRBV7-2; no definite D call. Trimming removed 1 base at V and 8 bases at J, with 4 bases between. Germline CDR1 and CDR2: SGHTA and FQGNSA. The CDR3 extends over 11 amino acids. As DNA, the CDR3 is TGTGCCAGCAGCTTAGATGTTACGCAGTATTTT. Translated: CASSLDVTQYF. The full variable domain, completed using reference TRBV7-2 and TRBJ2-3, is GAGVSQSPSNKVTEKGKDVELRCDPISGHTALYWYRQSLGQGLEFLIYFQGNSAPDKSGLPSDRFSAERTGGSVSTLTIQRTQQEDSAVYLCASSLDVTQYFGPGTRLTVL.

CDR3 sequence: CASSEGTGTYGNTIYF. CDR3 DNA: TGTGCCAGCAGCGAAGGGACAGGGACTTATGGAAACACCATATATTTT. The chain carries TRBV9 and TRBJ1-3, with 9 bases aligning to TRBD1. Germline V gene data show CDR1 as SGDLS and CDR2 as YYNGEE. This CDR3 is 16 amino acids long. With V trimmed by 3 bases and J by 3 bases, 7 bases remained unmatched.

This clone was found a few times. The identical CDR3 is also encoded by other nucleotide sequences in the sample. The chain carries TRBV2 and TRBJ2-7, with a tentative D call TRBD2 (7 bases). The CDR3 runs 13 residues. Germline lookup yields CDR1 SNHLY and CDR2 FYNNEI. Deletions cut 4 bases from V and 2 bases from J, with 9 bases between. The CDR3 region is CASSVGGPYEQYF. CDR3 DNA sequence: TGTGCCAGCAGTGTGGGGGGGCCCTACGAGCAGTACTTC.

This clone has a count of ten or more. An end of the junction does not agree with germline; a read error may underlie this. The chain joins TRBV29-1 to TRBJ2-7, with D perhaps matching TRBD2 (6 bases). The V gene's germline CDR1 is SQVTM and CDR2 ANQGSEA. The CDR3 loop spans 12 amino acids. CDR3 coding DNA: TGCAGCGTGGAAGGCGCGGGAAGACACCAGTACTTC. As protein: CSVEGAGRHQYF.

V and J are TRBV6-5 and TRBJ2-1; 16 bases match TRBD2. The CDR3 spans 15 residues. V lost 6 bases and J lost 7; bases outside the gene matches: 3. Germline-derived CDR1 and CDR2 are MNHEY and SVGAGI. This CDR3 is CASRGLAGGVNEQFF. CDR3 bases: TGTGCCAGCAGGGGACTAGCGGGAGGGGTAAATGAGCAGTTCTTC.

This clone was seen a handful of times. The chain links TRBV7-6 to TRBJ2-1; D is undetermined. V lost 0 bases and J 7 bases, leaving 13 bases between the germline ends. The CDR3 consists of 15 residues. CDR1 SGHVS and CDR2 FNYEAQ come from the germline V gene. The CDR3 loop is CASSLAGGPQNEQFF. In DNA form, the CDR3 reads TGTGCCAGCAGCTTAGCGGGCGGACCCCAAAATGAGCAGTTCTTC.

The gene calls are TRBV20-1 and TRBJ2-5; D not resolved. From germline, CDR1 is DFQATT and CDR2 SNEGSKA (reference sequence). The CDR3 length is 11 residues. Trimming stripped 7 bases from V and 1 base from J, with 7 bases between. This CDR3 reads CSGLSQETQYF. DNA of the CDR3: TGCAGTGGGCTGTCCCAAGAGACCCAGTACTTC.

Only a few counts were recorded for this clone. V is TRBV29-1 and J is TRBJ1-5, with 7 bases that match TRBD1. With V trimmed by 4 bases and J by 4 bases, 7 bases remained unmatched. This CDR3 is built from 14 residues. Germline-derived CDR1 and CDR2 are SQVTM and ANQGSEA. The CDR3 loop reads CSVAGTDPNQPQHF. As DNA, the CDR3 is TGCAGCGTTGCTGGGACAGATCCAAATCAGCCCCAGCATTTT.

The V call is TRBV4-3, the J call TRBJ2-5; perhaps D is TRBD1 or TRBD2 (5 bases each). This CDR3 is built from 16 residues. Trimming shortened V by 0 bases and J by 1 base, and 12 bases separated the two germline ends. Per the germline V gene, CDR1 is LGHNA and CDR2 is YSLEER. CDR3: CASSQDPEGRQETQYF. CDR3 DNA: TGCGCCAGCAGCCAAGATCCCGAGGGACGCCAAGAGACCCAGTACTTC.

This sequence joins TRBV7-9 and TRBJ2-5; TRBD1 aligns across 9 bases. V gave up 5 bases and J gave up 5 bases; unmatched junction bases: 9. This CDR3 region has 15 residues. Germline V gene data show CDR1 as SEHNR and CDR2 as FQNEAQ (reference sequence). The chain's CDR3 is CASSTGQGPTETQYF. CDR3 in DNA: TGTGCCAGCAGCACGGGACAGGGTCCCACGGAGACCCAGTACTTC.

Only a few counts were recorded for this clone. The CDR3 here is CASSQEPTGTDTQYF. DNA for the CDR3: TGCGCCAGCAGCCAAGAGCCAACGGGCACAGATACGCAGTATTTT. J is TRBJ2-3 and V is TRBV4-3; D unclear. V was shortened by 0 bases and J by 1 base, with 8 bases between the two germline ends. Germline V lookup: CDR1 LGHNA, CDR2 YSLEER. The CDR3 runs to 15 residues.

This clone came up once. V gene TRBV5-6 combines with J gene TRBJ1-3; D gene uncertain. Germline values: CDR1 SGHDT, CDR2 YYEEEE. V was pared by 0 bases and J by 4 bases, with 17 bases between. This CDR3 is 17 amino acids long. This chain's CDR3 is CASSLASSTTWGNTIYF. The CDR3 DNA reads TGTGCCAGCAGCTTGGCCTCGTCGACCACTTGGGGAAACACCATATATTTT.

The sample holds a few counts of this clone. This chain links TRBV18 with TRBJ2-5, with 8 bases aligning to TRBD2. Germline CDR1 is KGHSH and CDR2 is LQKENI. The CDR3 sequence is 13 residues long. The V and J ends lost 6 bases and 5 bases, in that order; junction bases with no gene match: 5. DNA of the CDR3: TGTGCCAGCTCCCGGGAGGGTGCGGAGACCCAGTACTTC. This translates into CASSREGAETQYF.

The chain combines TRBV18 with TRBJ1-1; no definite D call. The CDR3 has 15 residues. Per the germline V gene, CDR1 is KGHSH and CDR2 is LQKENI. Trimming removed 0 bases at V and 0 bases at J, with 8 bases between. Here the CDR3 DNA reads TGTGCCAGCTCACCACCAGGAAACCTGAACACTGAAGCTTTCTTT. It codes for CASSPPGNLNTEAFF.

This chain joins TRBV5-1 and TRBJ2-5, with 11 positions matching TRBD2. CDR3 length: 16 residues. Trimming cost V 4 bases and J 0 bases; bases outside gene matches: 5. Germline V gene sequence: CDR1 SGHRS, CDR2 YFSETQ. CDR3 DNA sequence: TGCGCCAGCAGCCCGAAGACTAGCGGGGACCAAGAGACCCAGTACTTC. It yields the protein CASSPKTSGDQETQYF.

The J gene is TRBJ2-3, the V gene TRBV30; 8 nucleotides match TRBD1. This CDR3 region has 14 residues. With 4 bases clipped from V and 2 bases from J, the junction kept 5 bases outside the gene matches. CDR1 and CDR2 from the germline V gene are GTSNPN and SVGIG (reference sequence). CDR3: CAWTQGVTTDTQYF. CDR3 sequence (DNA): TGTGCCTGGACACAGGGGGTGACCACAGATACGCAGTATTTT.

This clone was seen a handful of times. This chain links TRBV7-8 with TRBJ1-5; D call uncertain. The CDR3 length is 14 residues. V was cut by 2 bases and J by 4 bases, with 9 bases left in between. Germline V gene lookup returns CDR1 SGHVS and CDR2 FQNEAQ. The CDR3 DNA reads TGTGCCAGCAGCTTAAGGTCAGATAATCAGCCCCAGCATTTT. Its protein product is CASSLRSDNQPQHF.

This clone was seen only a few times. The V gene is TRBV27, the J gene TRBJ2-1; 9 nucleotides match TRBD1. Germline V gene sequence: CDR1 MNHEY, CDR2 SMNVEV (reference sequence). The length of the CDR3 is 14 residues. V shed 9 bases, J shed 8 bases, and the junction held 11 bases outside the gene matches. This CDR3 is CASKRQGGLYEQFF. The CDR3, as DNA: TGTGCCAGTAAGAGACAGGGGGGGTTGTATGAGCAGTTCTTC.